This TCR beta chain originates from a study of T cell changes during pregnancy in multiple sclerosis. Only in-frame clones appear in the TCRdb table, and some are missing; sequencing was by immunoSEQ multiplex PCR. The sample consists of roughly 70,000 clones, 85% to 95% of them appearing once. Germline loops: CDR1 MNHEY, CDR2 SMNVEV (reference sequence). The CDR3 is 15 amino acids. The V and J ends lost 5 bases and 5 bases, in that order; junction bases with no gene match: 6. Material: peripheral blood, obtained before pregnancy. V usage is TRBV27 and J usage is TRBJ2-3, with 11 bases matching TRBD2. The TCR comes from a female donor with multiple sclerosis, enrolled in a pregnancy study. The CDR3 DNA reads TGTGCCAGCAGTCGCCATAGCGGGGGGGAAGATACGCAGTATTTT. Translating gives CASSRHSGGEDTQYF.